Listed below are T cell receptor beta chains from one sample, sequenced in a study of cytomegalovirus exposure and HLA in healthy donors. This table comes from immunoSEQ multiplex PCR, and its TCRdb copy is limited to in-frame clones, with some not included. The sample yields 250,000 to 350,000 clones, around 90% seen once. Sequenced sample: PBMCs. The receptor set was obtained from a woman aged 25 to 39 in good health and CMV-seropositive. Each CDR3 is given with its conserved first and last residue. The order of the fields is J gene, D gene, clone size, V gene, CDR3 DNA, CDR3 protein. D genes are given only for firm matches. The size entry is marked missing in some rows and otherwise reads once, few, many or a size class.

TRBJ2-1 - - TRBV28 TGTGCCAGCAGTTTACTAAGGGAGCGCAATGAGCAGTTCTTC CASSLLRERNEQFF
TRBJ2-1 - once TRBV10-1 TGCGCCAGCAGTGAGTCTGGGGAAGTAGCGGCCTACAATGAGCAGTTCTTC CASSESGEVAAYNEQFF
TRBJ1-3 - - TRBV27 TGTGCCAGCACCAGGAGACTGGGGGGAAACACCATATATTTT CASTRRLGGNTIYF
TRBJ1-1 - once TRBV29-1 TGCAGCGTTGTGGGAGAGAACACTGAAGCTTTCTTT CSVVGENTEAFF
TRBJ1-1 TRBD1 - TRBV7-6 TGTGCCAGCTCCAGGGGGCCGGACACTGAAGCTTTCTTT CASSRGPDTEAFF
TRBJ2-5 - - TRBV9 TGTGCCAGCAGCGTACAGGGGGGCGGGGAGACCCAGTACTTC CASSVQGGGETQYF
TRBJ2-5 - - TRBV2 TGTGCCAGCAGGTTGACTCTACCCCAAGAGACCCAGTACTTC CASRLTLPQETQYF
TRBJ2-1 TRBD2 once TRBV12-5 TGTGCTAGTGGTTTGGTCCTAGGCGGGAGCTCCTACAATGAGCAGTTCTTC CASGLVLGGSSYNEQFF
TRBJ1-3 - - TRBV7-8 TGTGCCAGCAGCTTAGCGCTGAGAGGGGGCTCTGGAAACACCATATATTTT CASSLALRGGSGNTIYF
TRBJ2-4 TRBD1 - TRBV4-3 TGCGCCAGCAGCCAAGACCCTGCGGGACAGGGGAACATTCAGTACTTC CASSQDPAGQGNIQYF
TRBJ2-7 TRBD1 - TRBV7-3 TGTGCCAGCAGCCTTCGGACAGGTTACGAGCAGTACTTC CASSLRTGYEQYF
TRBJ1-5 - - TRBV4-3 TGCGCCAGCAGCCAAGGTCGGACAGTTAACCAGCCCCAGCATTTT CASSQGRTVNQPQHF
TRBJ2-2 TRBD2 - TRBV6-5 TGTGCCAGCAGTACTAGCGGGCTGTGGGGGGAGCTGTTTTTT CASSTSGLWGELFF
TRBJ2-7 - - TRBV27 TGTGCCAGCAGTGGCCTTCCCGCCTACGAGCAGTACTTC CASSGLPAYEQYF
TRBJ1-1 TRBD1 - TRBV27 TGTGCCAGCAGTTTACAGGGGGTTAACACTGAAGCTTTCTTT CASSLQGVNTEAFF
TRBJ2-5 TRBD2 - TRBV6-5 TGTGCCAGCAGTTCGGGACTACAAGAGACCCAGTACTTC CASSSGLQETQYF
TRBJ2-7 TRBD1 few TRBV25-1 TGTGCCAGCAGTGGACAGGGGAGGCAGCAGTACTTC CASSGQGRQQYF
TRBJ2-7 TRBD2 - TRBV9 TGTGCCAGCAGCGCGGGACTAGTCTCCCCCTACGAGCAGTACTTC CASSAGLVSPYEQYF
TRBJ1-4 - - TRBV7-9 TGTGCCAGCAGCTTAGCGGTGAGACAGGCATTTAATGAAAAACTGTTTTTT CASSLAVRQAFNEKLFF
TRBJ1-1 - once TRBV6-5 TGTGCCAGCAGTTACTCAAGGGTCTTTTACACTGAAGCTTTCTTT CASSYSRVFYTEAFF
TRBJ2-3 TRBD2 once TRBV5-6 TGTGCCAGCAGCAGAAGCGGGGGGAGCACAGATACGCAGTATTTT CASSRSGGSTDTQYF
TRBJ2-1 - - TRBV28 TGTGCCAGCAGTTTTCGGGGGGCGGCCTACAATGAGCAGTTCTTC CASSFRGAAYNEQFF
TRBJ2-7 TRBD2 - TRBV15 TGTGCCACCAGCAGAGATGCTAGCGGGAATTATTACGAGCAGTACTTC CATSRDASGNYYEQYF
TRBJ2-3 - - TRBV7-9 TGTGCCAGCAGACCTACAGATACGCAGTATTTT CASRPTDTQYF
TRBJ2-3 - few TRBV5-1 TGCGCCAGCAGCTTGGGCGGGGCCCGTAAAGATACGCAGTATTTT CASSLGGARKDTQYF
TRBJ2-3 - - TRBV25-1 TGTGCCAGCAGTGAACAGGGGCCTGGGAGTACAGATACGCAGTATTTT CASSEQGPGSTDTQYF
TRBJ2-2 TRBD1 - TRBV2 TGTGCCAGCAAGGACAGGGTGGGCACCGGGGAGCTGTTTTTT CASKDRVGTGELFF
TRBJ2-2 - - TRBV7-6 TGTGCCAGCAGCGAGGACAGAAGAAACACCGGGGAGCTGTTTTTT CASSEDRRNTGELFF
TRBJ2-1 - - TRBV30 TGTGCCTGGAGACCCGGGGCGCTTATCTACAATGAGCAGTTCTTC CAWRPGALIYNEQFF